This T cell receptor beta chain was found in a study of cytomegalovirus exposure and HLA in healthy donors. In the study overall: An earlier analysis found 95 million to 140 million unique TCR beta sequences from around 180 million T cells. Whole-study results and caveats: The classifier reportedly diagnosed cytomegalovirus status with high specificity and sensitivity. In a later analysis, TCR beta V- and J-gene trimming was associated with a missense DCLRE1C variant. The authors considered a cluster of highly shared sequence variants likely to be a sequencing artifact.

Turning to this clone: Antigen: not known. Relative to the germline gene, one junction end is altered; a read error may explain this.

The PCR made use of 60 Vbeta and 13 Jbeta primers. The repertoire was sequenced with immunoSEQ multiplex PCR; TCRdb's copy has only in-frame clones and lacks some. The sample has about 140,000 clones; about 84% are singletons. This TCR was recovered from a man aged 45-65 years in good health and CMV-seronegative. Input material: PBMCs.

CDR3 region: CASSISRYSGNTIYF. The DNA for the CDR3 is TGTGCCAGCAGTATATCACGGTACTCTGGAAACACCATATATTTT. The chain recombines TRBV27 with TRBJ1-3; no definite D call. The germline CDR1 and CDR2 sequences are MNHEY and SMNVEV (reference sequence). The CDR3 contains 15 residues.